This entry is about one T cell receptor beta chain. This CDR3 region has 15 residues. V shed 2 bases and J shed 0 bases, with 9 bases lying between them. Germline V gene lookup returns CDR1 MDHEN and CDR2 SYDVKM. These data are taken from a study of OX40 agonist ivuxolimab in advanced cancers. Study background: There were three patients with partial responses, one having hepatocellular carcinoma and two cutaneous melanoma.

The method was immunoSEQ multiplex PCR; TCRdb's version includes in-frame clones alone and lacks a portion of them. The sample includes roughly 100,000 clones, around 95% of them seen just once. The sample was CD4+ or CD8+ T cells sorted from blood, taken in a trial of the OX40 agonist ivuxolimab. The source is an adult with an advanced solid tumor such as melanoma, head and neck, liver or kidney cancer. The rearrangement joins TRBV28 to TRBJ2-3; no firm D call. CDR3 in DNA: TGTGCCAGCAGTTTAGGTTCCGGCAGCACAGATACGCAGTATTTT. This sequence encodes CASSLGSGSTDTQYF.